This section outlines one T cell receptor (beta chain) sequence together with its context. TCRdb recomputed calls from the 5' RACE reads with MiXCR, one row per CDR3 protein. The sample has about 360,000 distinct CDR3 sequences; 6.2% are singletons. The trim removed 5 bases at V and 3 bases at J, leaving 7 bases unmatched. The germline V gene has CDR1 SGHTA and CDR2 FQGNSA. The CDR3 covers 15 residues. These data come from a study of T cells after yellow fever vaccination. Here the sequenced sample was PBMCs, taken 5 days after the yellow fever booster vaccination. The source of this sequence is a man aged 25-45 years who received the YFV17D yellow fever vaccine. The V call is TRBV7-2, the J call TRBJ1-5; TRBD1 matches at 7 bases. Written as DNA, the CDR3 is TGTGCCAGCAGCCCGGACAGGATTCTCAATCAGCCCCAGCATTTT. Amino acids: CASSPDRILNQPQHF. Full variable domain (outside the CDR3, taken from reference TRBV7-2 and TRBJ1-5): GAGVSQSPSNKVTEKGKDVELRCDPISGHTALYWYRQSLGQGLEFLIYFQGNSAPDKSGLPSDRFSAERTGGSVSTLTIQRTQQEDSAVYLCASSPDRILNQPQHFGDGTRLSIL.